This T cell receptor (beta chain) was sequenced in a study of vaccination effects on CD4 cells after COVID-19. Turning to the study itself: Participants got two doses of BNT162b2 or mRNA-1273 vaccine.

Antigen-specific CD4+ T cells were expanded with viral peptide pools in the ViraFEST assay before sequencing. Subsequent to a culture period of about nine days, CD4+ T cells were isolated. The healthy vaccine recipients, who had no prior SARS-CoV-2 infection, showed negative nucleocapsid antibodies. Days 3 and 7 saw half the medium replaced with IL-2 medium. CDR1 is ENHRY and CDR2 is SYGVKD in the germline V gene. Trimming removed 4 bases at V and 2 bases at J, with 12 bases between. CDR3 length: 16 residues. Clones were read by immunoSEQ multiplex PCR, and TCRdb kept only the in-frame ones, dropping some. The table lists 41,000 or so clones, more than 60% of them singletons, with approximately 27% in the top ten. A remark on this clone: Its target is not known.

The genes are TRBV10-3 and TRBJ2-6; a possible D gene is TRBD1 (5 bases). Sequencing used CD4+ T cells from PBMCs cultured with HCoV-OC43 spike peptides, obtained before COVID-19 vaccination. The subset: HCoV-OC43 spike overlapping peptide pool stimulation. This receptor was obtained from a human donor who received a COVID-19 vaccine. Here the CDR3 reads CAISGTGSAGANVLTF. The CDR3 coding sequence is TGTGCCATCAGTGGTACAGGATCCGCTGGGGCCAACGTCCTGACTTTC.